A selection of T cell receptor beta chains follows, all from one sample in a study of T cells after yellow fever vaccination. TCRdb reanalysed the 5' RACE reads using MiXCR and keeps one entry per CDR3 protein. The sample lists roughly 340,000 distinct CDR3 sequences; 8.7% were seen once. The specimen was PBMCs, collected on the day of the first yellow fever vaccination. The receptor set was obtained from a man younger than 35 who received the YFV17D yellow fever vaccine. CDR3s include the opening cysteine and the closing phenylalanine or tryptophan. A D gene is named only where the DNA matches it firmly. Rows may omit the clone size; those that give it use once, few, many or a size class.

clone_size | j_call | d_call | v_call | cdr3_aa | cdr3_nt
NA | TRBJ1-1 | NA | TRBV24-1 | CATSDRRDPGPDAEAFF | TGTGCCACCAGTGATCGCCGGGACCCCGGACCGGATGCTGAAGCTTTCTTT
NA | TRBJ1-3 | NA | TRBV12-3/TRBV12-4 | CASSLGPASGNTIYF | TGTGCCAGCAGTTTGGGTCCGGCCTCTGGAAACACCATATATTTT
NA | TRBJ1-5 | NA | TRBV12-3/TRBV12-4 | CASSPPGKPQHF | TGTGCCAGCAGTCCCCCGGGGAAGCCCCAGCATTTT
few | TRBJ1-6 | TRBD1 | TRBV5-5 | CASSLDNWTGSNSPLHF | TGTGCCAGCAGCTTGGATAATTGGACAGGGAGTAATTCACCCCTCCACTTT
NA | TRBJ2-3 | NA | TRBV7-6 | CASSLGGYPDTQYF | TGTGCCAGCAGCTTAGGAGGGTATCCAGATACGCAGTATTTT
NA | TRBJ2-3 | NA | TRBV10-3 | CAIKSGERSDTQYF | TGTGCCATCAAGTCGGGGGAGAGGTCAGATACGCAGTATTTT
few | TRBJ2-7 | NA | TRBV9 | CASSAQAGGGSWEQYF | TGTGCCAGCAGCGCCCAGGCTGGGGGGGGCTCTTGGGAGCAGTACTTC
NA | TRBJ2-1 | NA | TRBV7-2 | CASSLGAAERMGQFF | TGTGCCAGCAGCCTCGGGGCAGCGGAAAGGATGGGGCAGTTCTTC
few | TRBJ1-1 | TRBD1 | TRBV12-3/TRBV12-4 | CASSSSSRGVKGGNTEAFF | TGTGCCAGCAGTTCATCAAGCAGGGGGGTAAAGGGAGGAAACACTGAAGCTTTCTTT
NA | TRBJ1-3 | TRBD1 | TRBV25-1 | CASKDRLSGNTIYF | TGTGCCAGCAAGGACAGGCTGTCTGGAAACACCATATATTTT
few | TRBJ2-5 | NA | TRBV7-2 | CASSSRLSQETQYF | TGTGCCAGCAGCTCCCGACTATCCCAGGAGACCCAGTACTTC
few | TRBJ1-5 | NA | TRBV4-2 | CASSQDLQTNQPQHF | TGTGCCAGCAGCCAAGACTTACAGACCAATCAGCCCCAGCATTTT
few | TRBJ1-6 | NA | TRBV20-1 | CSATPPQYNSPLHF | TGCAGTGCCACCCCCCCTCAATATAATTCACCCCTCCACTTT
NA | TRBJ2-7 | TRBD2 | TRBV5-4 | CASSLGPLGGVPYEQYF | TGTGCCAGCAGCTTGGGGCCCCTCGGGGGGGTGCCTTACGAGCAGTACTTC
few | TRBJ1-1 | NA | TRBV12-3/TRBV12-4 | CASSFSTVGTEAFF | TGTGCCAGCAGTTTCTCAACGGTAGGCACTGAAGCTTTCTTT
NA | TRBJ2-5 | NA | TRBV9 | CASSVEGGNQETQYF | TGTGCCAGCAGCGTAGAAGGCGGGAACCAAGAGACCCAGTACTTC
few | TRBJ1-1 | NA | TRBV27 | CASSPQPGRMNTEAFF | TGTGCCAGCAGTCCGCAGCCCGGACGGATGAACACTGAAGCTTTCTTT
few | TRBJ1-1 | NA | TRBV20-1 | CSARVPQGNTEAFF | TGCAGTGCTAGAGTCCCACAGGGAAACACTGAAGCTTTCTTT
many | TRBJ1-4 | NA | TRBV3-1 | CASSQEGTTNEKLFF | TGTGCCAGCAGCCAAGAGGGTACAACTAATGAAAAACTGTTTTTT
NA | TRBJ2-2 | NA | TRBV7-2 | CASSWKLNTGELFF | TGTGCCAGCAGCTGGAAGCTGAACACCGGGGAGCTGTTTTTT
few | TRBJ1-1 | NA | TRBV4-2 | CASSQDFVGSRGGGAFF | TGTGCCAGCAGCCAAGATTTTGTCGGCAGTCGGGGGGGTGGAGCTTTCTTT
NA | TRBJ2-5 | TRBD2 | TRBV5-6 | CASSLWEWTSGGQGETQYF | TGTGCCAGCAGCCTATGGGAGTGGACTAGCGGGGGCCAGGGGGAGACCCAGTACTTC
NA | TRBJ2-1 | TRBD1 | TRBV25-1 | CASSELQGVSYNEQFF | TGTGCCAGCAGTGAACTCCAGGGGGTCTCCTACAATGAGCAGTTCTTC
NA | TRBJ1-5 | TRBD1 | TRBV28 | CASSLWQGDQPQHF | TGTGCCAGCAGTTTGTGGCAGGGGGATCAGCCCCAGCATTTT
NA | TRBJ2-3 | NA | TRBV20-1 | CSAVNPGGGLPDTQYF | TGCAGTGCTGTTAATCCTGGAGGGGGGCTACCGGATACGCAGTATTTT
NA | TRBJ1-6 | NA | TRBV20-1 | CSAADLGGSSSYNSPLHF | TGCAGTGCCGCGGATTTAGGAGGCTCGAGCTCCTATAATTCACCCCTCCACTTT
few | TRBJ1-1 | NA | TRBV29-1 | CSVSGRAAQAFF | TGCAGCGTTAGCGGACGGGCCGCCCAAGCTTTCTTT
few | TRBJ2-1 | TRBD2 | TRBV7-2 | CASSLLAGGLGEQFF | TGTGCCAGCAGCTTGTTAGCGGGGGGGCTCGGTGAGCAGTTCTTC
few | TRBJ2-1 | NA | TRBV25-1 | CASSVIPTGLFF | TGTGCCAGCAGTGTAATCCCGACAGGACTTTTCTTC
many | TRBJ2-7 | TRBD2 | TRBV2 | CASSEVVAGATPYF | TGTGCCAGCAGTGAAGTGGTAGCGGGGGCAACTCCGTACTTC
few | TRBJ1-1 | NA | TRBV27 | CASSDSLTNVEAFF | TGTGCCAGCTCCGATTCCCTTACTAATGTTGAAGCTTTCTTT